Each of the 17 T cell receptor beta chains below was sequenced from the same sample in a study of blood T cell repertoires in COVID-19. Some clones are missing from TCRdb's copy, which holds only in-frame ones; the method was immunoSEQ multiplex PCR. In the table there are about 97,000 clones, approximately 84% of which are singletons. The sample consisted of peripheral blood. These receptors originate from a man in his forties or fifties with active or convalescent COVID-19.

The chain is built from TRBV2 and TRBJ2-2, with D unresolved. The V end was cut by 5 bases, the J end by 5 bases, with 15 bases between. Germline V gene sequence: CDR1 SNHLY, CDR2 FYNNEI. This CDR3 has 15 residues. CDR3 sequence reads: CASSSQVSSTGELFF. The CDR3 nucleotides are TGTGCCAGCAGTTCCCAGGTGTCGTCTACCGGGGAGCTGTTTTTT.

V and J are TRBV2 and TRBJ2-7; weak D call: TRBD1 (6 bases). The CDR3 is 12 residues long. Between the trimmed V and J ends, which lost 7 bases and 5 bases, there was a span of 12 bases. Germline lookup yields CDR1 SNHLY and CDR2 FYNNEI. The CDR3 loop reads CASNRESHEQYF. The CDR3 nucleotides are TGTGCCAGCAACAGGGAGTCGCACGAGCAGTACTTC.

The chain joins TRBV24-1 to TRBJ2-5, with 7 bases matching TRBD2. Trimming at V came to 4 bases and at J to 5 bases, leaving 6 bases not matched to a gene. CDR3 size: 14 residues. Looked up from germline, CDR1 is KGHDR and CDR2 is SFDVKD. Here the CDR3 DNA reads TGTGCCACCAGTGAGGGGGGAGGGGCTGAGACCCAGTACTTC. It is translated as CATSEGGGAETQYF.

The chain joins TRBV2 to TRBJ1-2, with no clear D. Trimming left V 9 bases short and J 3 bases short, with 8 bases between. CDR1 and CDR2 from the germline V gene are SNHLY and FYNNEI. CDR3 length: 11 residues. The CDR3 reads CASTRDYGYTF. The CDR3 DNA sequence: TGTGCCAGTACCCGGGACTATGGCTACACCTTC.

V gene TRBV6-2 or TRBV6-3 combines with J gene TRBJ1-4; 9 nucleotides align to TRBD1. CDR1 and CDR2 (germline): MNHEY, SVGEGT. The length of the CDR3 is 15 residues. Trimming at V came to 6 bases and at J to 8 bases, leaving 10 bases not matched to a gene. Here the CDR3 reads CASSWEDRGSEKLFF. The DNA for the CDR3 is TGTGCCAGCAGCTGGGAGGACAGGGGATCCGAAAAACTGTTTTTT.

The rearrangement uses TRBV5-1 and TRBJ2-3, with 10 bases fitting TRBD1. The ends lost 4 bases at V and 3 bases at J; junction bases unmatched: 5. Looked up from germline, CDR1 is SGHRS and CDR2 is YFSETQ. The CDR3 extends over 15 amino acids. The CDR3 loop reads CASSGGQGGTDTQYF. The CDR3 DNA sequence: TGCGCCAGCAGCGGTGGACAGGGGGGGACAGATACGCAGTATTTT. The full variable domain, rest sourced from reference TRBV5-1 and TRBJ2-3, is KAGVTQTPRYLIKTRGQQVTLSCSPISGHRSVSWYQQTPGQGLQFLFEYFSETQRNKGNFPGRFSGRQFSNSRSEMNVSTLELGDSALYLCASSGGQGGTDTQYFGPGTRLTVL.

Here the CDR3 reads CASSQDFQGLQHF. The CDR3 nucleotides read TGCGCCAGCAGCCAAGATTTTCAGGGGCTCCAGCATTTT. The rearrangement links TRBV4-1 to TRBJ1-5; D perhaps matches TRBD1 (6 bases). This CDR3 is built from 13 residues. Germline-derived CDR1 and CDR2 are MGHRA and YSYEKL. V lost 0 bases, J lost 12 bases, and 12 bases lay in between.

This clone has only one observation. V and J are TRBV5-1 and TRBJ2-5; 9 nucleotides match TRBD2. With V trimmed by 4 bases and J by 2 bases, 3 bases remained unmatched. Germline V gene sequence: CDR1 SGHRS, CDR2 YFSETQ. The CDR3 consists of 14 residues. This CDR3 is CASSAGGIQETQYF. The CDR3 DNA follows: TGCGCCAGCAGCGCGGGGGGGATACAAGAGACCCAGTACTTC. Based on the CDR3 plus reference TRBV5-1 and TRBJ2-5, the full variable domain is KAGVTQTPRYLIKTRGQQVTLSCSPISGHRSVSWYQQTPGQGLQFLFEYFSETQRNKGNFPGRFSGRQFSNSRSEMNVSTLELGDSALYLCASSAGGIQETQYFGPGTRLLVL.

This chain uses TRBV5-4 with TRBJ1-1; tentative D call: TRBD1 (6 bases). The ends were cut back, 4 bases at V and 1 base at J, with 11 bases in the middle. The germline V gene encodes CDR1 SGHNT and CDR2 YYREEE (reference sequence). The CDR3 has 14 residues. CDR3 DNA sequence: TGTGCCAGCAGCCTCCGGGACAAGAACACTGAAGCTTTCTTT. Translating gives CASSLRDKNTEAFF.

The chain recombines TRBV18 with TRBJ1-1; D ambiguous. V was pared by 5 bases and J by 1 base, with 5 bases between. The germline V gene encodes CDR1 KGHSH and CDR2 LQKENI. The CDR3 length is 12 residues. In nucleotides, the CDR3 is TGTGCCAGCTCATTACAGAACACTGAAGCTTTCTTT. It yields the protein CASSLQNTEAFF.

The chain combines TRBV7-2 with TRBJ1-1; 9 nucleotides agree with TRBD1. The CDR3 has 12 residues. Germline trimming cut 5 bases from V and 6 bases from J; bases unmatched to any gene: 1. CDR1 is SGHTA, CDR2 FQGNSA, per germline. The CDR3 sequence is CASSDRGAEAFF. CDR3 sequence (DNA): TGTGCCAGCAGCGACAGGGGGGCTGAAGCTTTCTTT.

V and J are TRBV4-1 and TRBJ2-1, with 12 bases lining up with TRBD2. V lost 4 bases to trimming and J lost 2 bases; unmatched junction nucleotides: 6. The CDR3 runs 17 residues. Germline-derived CDR1 and CDR2 are MGHRA and YSYEKL. CDR3 DNA: TGCGCCAGCAGCCCTCAGACTAGCGGGGGAACCTACAATGAGCAGTTCTTC. Amino acids: CASSPQTSGGTYNEQFF.

The V gene is TRBV6-5, the J gene TRBJ2-7, with D perhaps TRBD2 (5 bases). Germline CDR1 and CDR2: MNHEY and SVGAGI. V shed 10 bases and J shed 2 bases, with 12 bases lying between them. The CDR3 is 12 amino acids. For the CDR3, the DNA is TGTGCCACCCGGGGAGAGACCTACGAGCAGTACTTC. Protein sequence: CATRGETYEQYF.

The rearrangement links TRBV3-1 (or the pseudogene TRBV3-2) to TRBJ1-5, with D hard to call. The CDR3 covers 12 residues. Trimming left V 3 bases short and J 7 bases short, with 7 bases between. Germline V lookup: CDR1 LGHDT, CDR2 YNNKEL (reference sequence). The CDR3 here is CASSQGRQPQHF. The CDR3 coding sequence is TGTGCCAGCAGCCAGGGGAGGCAGCCCCAGCATTTT.

This chain joins TRBV15 and TRBJ1-3; D possibly corresponds to TRBD1 (6 bases). This CDR3 region has 17 residues. Trimming took off 5 bases at V and 1 base at J, with 18 bases between the two ends. Germline values: CDR1 LNHNV, CDR2 YYDKDF (reference sequence). In DNA form, the CDR3 reads TGTGCCACCAGCCAAGGACAGCCGAAAGGGTCTGGAAACACCATATATTTT. Protein product: CATSQGQPKGSGNTIYF.

The rearrangement links TRBV12-3 or TRBV12-4 to TRBJ1-2; 9 bases are a match to TRBD1. This CDR3 has 12 residues. V shed 6 bases, J shed 7 bases, and the junction held 3 bases outside the gene matches. The CDR3 protein is CASSRDRVGYTF. CDR3 sequence (DNA): TGTGCCAGCAGCCGGGACAGGGTTGGCTACACCTTC.

The CDR3 DNA is TGTGCCAGCAGCCTAGGGACAGTCTCTGGAAACACCATATATTTT. It translates to CASSLGTVSGNTIYF. This chain joins TRBV3-1 (or the pseudogene TRBV3-2) and TRBJ1-3; 7 positions agree with TRBD1. This CDR3 spans 15 amino acids. Per the germline V gene, CDR1 is LGHDT and CDR2 is YNNKEL (reference sequence). With 4 bases clipped from V and 0 bases from J, the junction kept 3 bases outside the gene matches.